The 17 T cell receptor beta chains listed next were all sequenced from one sample in a study of blood T cell repertoires in COVID-19. Assay used: immunoSEQ multiplex PCR; TCRdb lists only in-frame clones, some missing. Of 99,000 or so clones listed, 65% to 90% are singletons. Specimen: peripheral blood. The receptor source for this set is a man at least 80 years old with acute or convalescent COVID-19.

The rearrangement uses TRBV3-1 (or the pseudogene TRBV3-2) and TRBJ2-3, with a tentative D call TRBD2 (5 bases). Trimming stripped 1 base from V and 0 bases from J, with 5 bases between. The germline V gene has CDR1 LGHDT and CDR2 YNNKEL (reference sequence). This CDR3 region has 14 residues. In DNA, the CDR3 is TGTGCCAGCAGCCAAGCGGGGAGCACAGATACGCAGTATTTT. Its translation is CASSQAGSTDTQYF.

V and J are TRBV5-5 and TRBJ2-7; 12 bases are a match to TRBD2. The CDR3 is 17 amino acids. The V gene end was trimmed by 2 bases and the J gene end by 0 bases; junction bases not matched to a gene: 6. Germline values: CDR1 SGHKS, CDR2 YYEKEE (reference sequence). CDR3 residues: CASSFGLAGGSSYEQYF. The CDR3 DNA sequence: TGTGCCAGCAGCTTTGGGCTAGCGGGAGGGAGCTCCTACGAGCAGTACTTC.

This chain joins TRBV2 and TRBJ1-4, with D perhaps TRBD1 (5 bases). The CDR3 consists of 15 residues. Germline lookup yields CDR1 SNHLY and CDR2 FYNNEI. Trimming removed 5 bases from V and 3 bases from J, with 13 bases in between. The CDR3: CASSSGTIPNEKLFF. DNA of the CDR3: TGTGCCAGCAGTTCCGGGACTATCCCTAATGAAAAACTGTTTTTT. The entire variable domain, with the rest obtained from reference TRBV2 and TRBJ1-4, is as follows: EPEVTQTPSHQVTQMGQEVILRCVPISNHLYFYWYRQILGQKVEFLVSFYNNEISEKSEIFDDQFSVERPDGSNFTLKIRSTKLEDSAMYFCASSSGTIPNEKLFFGSGTQLSVL.

The count of this clone is one. The rearrangement uses TRBV5-1 and TRBJ2-5; no reliable D call. The CDR3 spans 13 residues. Trimming stripped 1 base from V and 5 bases from J, with 9 bases between. The germline CDR1 and CDR2 sequences are SGHRS and YFSETQ. In nucleotides, the CDR3 is TGCGCCAGCAGCTTGAGTATCGAGGAGACCCAGTACTTC. Encoded protein: CASSLSIEETQYF.

The chain combines TRBV28 with TRBJ2-1; 7 nucleotides line up with TRBD2. CDR3 length: 17 amino acids. Germline CDR1 MDHEN, CDR2 SYDVKM. The J segment lost 0 bases and the V segment lost 3 bases, leaving 8 bases of the junction unmatched. The CDR3 DNA follows: TGTGCCAGCAGTTTCCGCCTAGCGGTCAGCTCCTACAATGAGCAGTTCTTC. Amino acids: CASSFRLAVSSYNEQFF.

The DNA for the CDR3 is TGTGCCAGCAGTTACGGGAGAGCCACTGAAGCTTTCTTT. This sequence encodes CASSYGRATEAFF. The V call is TRBV6-5, the J call TRBJ1-1; D gene uncertain. The length of the CDR3 is 13 residues. Germline CDR1 is MNHEY and CDR2 is SVGAGI. The V end lost 2 bases, the J end lost 4 bases, and 8 bases lay between the germline ends.

This chain joins TRBV10-3 and TRBJ1-2, with 12 positions matching TRBD1. The CDR3 consists of 16 residues. Germline V lookup: CDR1 ENHRY, CDR2 SYGVKD. V dropped 2 bases and J dropped 2; count of bases not matched to a gene: 3. In DNA form, the CDR3 reads TGTGCCATCAGTGAGAGGGACAGGGGGCGGAACTATGGCTACACCTTC. It yields the protein CAISERDRGRNYGYTF.

This chain connects TRBV5-1 to TRBJ1-1; tentatively, D is TRBD1 (6 bases). This CDR3 contains 14 residues. With 1 base removed from V and 2 bases from J, the gap between germline ends came to 9 bases. Germline loops: CDR1 SGHRS, CDR2 YFSETQ. The CDR3 here is CASSLTGQNTEAFF. The CDR3 nucleotides read TGCGCCAGCAGCTTGACAGGGCAAAACACTGAAGCTTTCTTT.

V is TRBV29-1 and J is TRBJ1-2; D might be TRBD1 (6 bases). The CDR3 is 13 amino acids. V lost 0 bases to trimming and J lost 5 bases, with 10 bases between them. Looked up from germline, CDR1 is SQVTM and CDR2 is ANQGSEA. CDR3 loop: CSVEEGQGYGYTF. CDR3 in DNA: TGCAGCGTTGAAGAAGGTCAGGGGTATGGCTACACCTTC.

The genes are TRBV11-3 and TRBJ2-1, with D tentatively TRBD2 (5 bases). CDR1 and CDR2 from the germline V gene are SGHNT and YENEEA. V was pared by 0 bases and J by 3 bases, with 6 bases between. The CDR3 spans 14 residues. The CDR3 DNA is TGTGCCAGCAGCTTAGACGGGATCTACAATGAGCAGTTCTTC. This gives the protein CASSLDGIYNEQFF.

The V and J genes are TRBV11-2 and TRBJ2-5; 7 nucleotides match TRBD1. The CDR3 has 15 residues. Trimming took 2 bases from V and 4 from J; bases not matched to a gene: 7. Germline loops: CDR1 SGHAT, CDR2 FQNNGV. CDR3 protein: CASSLYRGLSETQYF. Written as DNA, the CDR3 is TGTGCCAGCAGCTTATATAGGGGGCTTTCAGAGACCCAGTACTTC. The full variable domain, its missing parts supplied by reference TRBV11-2 and TRBJ2-5, is EAGVAQSPRYKIIEKRQSVAFWCNPISGHATLYWYQQILGQGPKLLIQFQNNGVVDDSQLPKDRFSAERLKGVDSTLKIQPAKLEDSAVYLCASSLYRGLSETQYFGPGTRLLVL.

V usage is TRBV7-2 and J usage is TRBJ2-2, with D tentatively TRBD2 (5 bases). Germline V lookup: CDR1 SGHTA, CDR2 FQGNSA. There are 14 residues in the CDR3. Trimming took 11 bases from V and 3 from J, leaving 16 bases between them. In DNA form, the CDR3 reads TGTGCCGCAGGACGAGGGCTTGACACCGGGGAGCTGTTTTTT. This gives the protein CAAGRGLDTGELFF.

This clone was seen only once. CDR3 protein: CASSSYPAGATNTEAFF. The CDR3 DNA follows: TGTGCCAGCTCATCGTACCCGGCAGGGGCTACGAACACTGAAGCTTTCTTT. This sequence joins TRBV18 and TRBJ1-1, with D possibly being TRBD1 (6 bases). V was shortened by 5 bases and J by 1 base, with 20 bases between the two germline ends. The length of the CDR3 is 17 residues. The germline CDR1 and CDR2 sequences are KGHSH and LQKENI.

Many counts were recorded for this clone. The chain couples TRBV29-1 to TRBJ1-4; 7 bases agree with TRBD1. The CDR3 contains 14 residues. J was trimmed by 0 bases and V by 4 bases; bases with no gene match: 2. In germline, CDR1 is SQVTM, CDR2 ANQGSEA. CDR3 loop: CSVGQGSTNEKLFF. As DNA, the CDR3 is TGCAGCGTTGGACAGGGATCAACTAATGAAAAACTGTTTTTT.

The V and J genes are TRBV30 and TRBJ2-5, with a weak D call TRBD2 (6 bases). V dropped 3 bases and J dropped 4 bases, with 18 bases sitting between them. This CDR3 is 15 amino acids long. Germline assignment: CDR1 GTSNPN and CDR2 SVGIG (reference sequence). Here the CDR3 DNA reads TGTGCCTGGAGCGCTCCGTCGGGGGTTGGAGAGACCCAGTACTTC. It codes for CAWSAPSGVGETQYF.

The chain is built from TRBV9 and TRBJ2-3; the D gene is possibly TRBD1 (6 bases). Germline CDR1 is SGDLS and CDR2 is YYNGEE. The CDR3 length is 13 residues. V was cut by 2 bases and J by 2 bases, with 6 bases left in between. CDR3 loop: CASSVGATDTQYF. The CDR3 bases are TGTGCCAGCAGCGTGGGGGCCACAGATACGCAGTATTTT.

The V call is TRBV2, the J call TRBJ2-7, with 8 bases aligning to TRBD1. Trimming took 6 bases from V and 3 from J; bases not matched to a gene: 4. Germline V gene sequence: CDR1 SNHLY, CDR2 FYNNEI. The CDR3 totals 13 residues. The CDR3 sequence is CASRGTGLYEQYF. DNA for the CDR3: TGTGCCAGCAGGGGGACAGGCCTCTACGAGCAGTACTTC.